This entry concerns a single T cell receptor beta chain. The entry originates in a study of blood T cell repertoires in COVID-19. The germline V gene has CDR1 GTSNPN and CDR2 SVGIG (reference sequence). The CDR3 spans 13 residues. The ends were cut back, 0 bases at V and 2 bases at J, with 8 bases in the middle. The data were produced by immunoSEQ multiplex PCR, yet TCRdb's version contains in-frame clones alone and is incomplete. This sample has hundreds of thousands of clones, with roughly 89% found just once. This sequence joins TRBV30 and TRBJ2-7; D ambiguous. This clonotype originated in a woman aged 50 to 60 with COVID-19, enrolled during active disease. The sample taken for sequencing was peripheral blood. The CDR3 here is CAWSVDKPYEQYF. In nucleotides, the CDR3 is TGTGCCTGGAGTGTAGACAAGCCCTACGAGCAGTACTTC.